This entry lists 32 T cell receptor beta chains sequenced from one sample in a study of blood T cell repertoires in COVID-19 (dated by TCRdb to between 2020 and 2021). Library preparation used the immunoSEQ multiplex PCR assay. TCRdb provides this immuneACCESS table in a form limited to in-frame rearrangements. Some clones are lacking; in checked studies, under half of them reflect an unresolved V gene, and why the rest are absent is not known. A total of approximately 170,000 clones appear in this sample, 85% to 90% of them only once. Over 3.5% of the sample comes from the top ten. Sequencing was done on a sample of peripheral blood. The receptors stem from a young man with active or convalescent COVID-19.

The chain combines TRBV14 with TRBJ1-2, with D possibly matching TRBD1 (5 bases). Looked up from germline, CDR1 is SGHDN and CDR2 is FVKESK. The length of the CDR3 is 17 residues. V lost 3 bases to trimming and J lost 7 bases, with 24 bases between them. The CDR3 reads CASSHLKGSPRPGGYTF. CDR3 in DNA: TGTGCCAGCAGCCACCTTAAGGGGTCCCCCAGGCCTGGTGGCTACACCTTC.

The CDR3 DNA reads as TGTGCCAGCAGTGGGGGACAGCTACTCAATCAGCCCCAGCATTTT. It encodes CASSGGQLLNQPQHF. The chain joins TRBV2 to TRBJ1-5; TRBD1 matches at 7 bases. Germline V CDR1 and CDR2: SNHLY, FYNNEI. J gave up 3 bases and V 4 bases, and 6 bases lay outside the gene matches. The CDR3 extends over 15 amino acids.

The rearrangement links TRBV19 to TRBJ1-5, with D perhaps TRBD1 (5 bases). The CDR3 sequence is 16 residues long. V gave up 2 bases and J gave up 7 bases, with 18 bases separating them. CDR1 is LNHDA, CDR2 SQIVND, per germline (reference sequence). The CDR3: CASSIMAGLVGQPQHF. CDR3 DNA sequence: TGTGCCAGTAGTATAATGGCAGGGCTGGTGGGACAGCCCCAGCATTTT.

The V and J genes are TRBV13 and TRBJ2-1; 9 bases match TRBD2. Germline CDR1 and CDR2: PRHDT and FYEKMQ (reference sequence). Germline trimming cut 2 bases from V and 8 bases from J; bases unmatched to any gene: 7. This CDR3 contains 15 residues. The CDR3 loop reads CASSLIAGGPDEQFF. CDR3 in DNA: TGTGCCAGCAGCTTAATTGCGGGAGGGCCGGATGAGCAGTTCTTC.

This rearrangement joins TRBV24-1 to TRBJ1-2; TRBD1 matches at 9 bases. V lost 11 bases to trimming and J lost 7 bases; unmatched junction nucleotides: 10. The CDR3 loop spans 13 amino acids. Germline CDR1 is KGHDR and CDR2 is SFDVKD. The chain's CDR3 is CAMERDRVFGYTF. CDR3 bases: TGTGCCATGGAAAGGGACAGGGTTTTTGGCTACACCTTC.

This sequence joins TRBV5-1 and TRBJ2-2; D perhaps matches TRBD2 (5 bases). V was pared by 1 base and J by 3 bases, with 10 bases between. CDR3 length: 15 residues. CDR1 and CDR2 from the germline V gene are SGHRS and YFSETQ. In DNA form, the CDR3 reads TGCGCCAGCAGCTTGATTCGGGGAGACACCGGGGAGCTGTTTTTT. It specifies CASSLIRGDTGELFF.

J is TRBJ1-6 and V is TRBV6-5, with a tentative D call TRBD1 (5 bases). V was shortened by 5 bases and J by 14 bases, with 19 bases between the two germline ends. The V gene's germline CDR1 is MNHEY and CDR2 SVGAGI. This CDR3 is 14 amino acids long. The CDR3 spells CASSQTRQIGTLHF. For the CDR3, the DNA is TGTGCCAGCAGTCAAACGAGACAGATTGGAACCCTCCACTTT.

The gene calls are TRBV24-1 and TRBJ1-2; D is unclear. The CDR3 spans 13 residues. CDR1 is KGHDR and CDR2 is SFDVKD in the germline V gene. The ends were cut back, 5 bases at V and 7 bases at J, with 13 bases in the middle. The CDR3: CATSGAVGAGYTF. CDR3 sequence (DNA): TGTGCCACCAGTGGTGCGGTCGGTGCTGGCTACACCTTC.

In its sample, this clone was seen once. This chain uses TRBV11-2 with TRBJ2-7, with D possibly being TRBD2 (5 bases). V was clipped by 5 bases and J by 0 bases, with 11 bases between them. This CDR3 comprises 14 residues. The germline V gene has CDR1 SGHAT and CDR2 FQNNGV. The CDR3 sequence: CASSHTAGSYEQYV. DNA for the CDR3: TGTGCCAGCAGCCACACTGCGGGCTCCTACGAGCAGTACGTC.

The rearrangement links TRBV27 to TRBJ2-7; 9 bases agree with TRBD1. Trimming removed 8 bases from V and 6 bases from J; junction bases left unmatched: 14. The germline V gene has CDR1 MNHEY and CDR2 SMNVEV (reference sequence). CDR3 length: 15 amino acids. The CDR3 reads CASRGVGQGNPEQYV. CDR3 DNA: TGTGCCAGCCGGGGGGTAGGACAGGGGAACCCCGAGCAGTACGTC.

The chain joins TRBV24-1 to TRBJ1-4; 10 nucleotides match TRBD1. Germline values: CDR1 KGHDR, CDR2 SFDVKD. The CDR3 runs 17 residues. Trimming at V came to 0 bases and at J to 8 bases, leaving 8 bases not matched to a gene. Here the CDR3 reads CATSDLQKGTGEEKLFF. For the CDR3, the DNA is TGTGCCACCAGTGATTTGCAAAAGGGGACAGGGGAGGAAAAACTGTTTTTT.

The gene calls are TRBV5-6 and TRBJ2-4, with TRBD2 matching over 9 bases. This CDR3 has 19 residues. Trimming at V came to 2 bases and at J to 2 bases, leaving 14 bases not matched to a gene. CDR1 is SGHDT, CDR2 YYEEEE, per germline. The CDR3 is CASSFSLRGGRPSKNIQYF. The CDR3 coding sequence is TGTGCCAGCAGCTTTTCTCTGCGGGGGGGCCGGCCATCCAAAAACATTCAGTACTTC.

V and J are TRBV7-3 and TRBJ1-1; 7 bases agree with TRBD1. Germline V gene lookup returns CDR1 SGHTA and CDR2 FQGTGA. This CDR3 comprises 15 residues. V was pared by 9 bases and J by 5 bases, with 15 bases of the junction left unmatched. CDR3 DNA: TGTGCCAGTATCCCAGACAGGGCTGCTGGAACTGAAGCTTTCTTT. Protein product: CASIPDRAAGTEAFF.

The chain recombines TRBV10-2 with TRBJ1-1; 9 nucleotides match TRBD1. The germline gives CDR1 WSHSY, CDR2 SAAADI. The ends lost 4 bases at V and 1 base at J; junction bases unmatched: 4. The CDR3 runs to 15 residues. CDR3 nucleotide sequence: TGCGCCAGCAGTGCCGGGACAGGGTGGAACACTGAAGCTTTCTTT. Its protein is CASSAGTGWNTEAFF.

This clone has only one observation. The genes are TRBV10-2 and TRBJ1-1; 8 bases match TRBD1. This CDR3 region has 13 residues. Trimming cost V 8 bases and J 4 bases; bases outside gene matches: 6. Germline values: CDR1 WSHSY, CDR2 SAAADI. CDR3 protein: CASGQTGATEAFF. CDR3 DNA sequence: TGCGCCAGCGGCCAGACAGGGGCCACTGAAGCTTTCTTT.

CDR3 sequence reads: CASSLGGQAFF. Here the CDR3 DNA reads TGTGCCAGCAGCTTAGGAGGGCAAGCTTTCTTT. The genes are TRBV7-9 and TRBJ1-1; D ambiguous. Germline CDR1 reads SEHNR; CDR2 reads FQNEAQ (reference sequence). The CDR3 contains 11 residues. Trimming shortened V by 1 base and J by 9 bases, and 6 bases separated the two germline ends.

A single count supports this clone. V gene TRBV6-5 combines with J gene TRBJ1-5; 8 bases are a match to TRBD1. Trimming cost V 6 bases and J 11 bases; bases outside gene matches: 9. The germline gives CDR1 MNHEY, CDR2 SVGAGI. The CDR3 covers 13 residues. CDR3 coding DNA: TGTGCCAGCAGCCTCCGGACAGGGACGACCCAGCATTTT. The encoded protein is CASSLRTGTTQHF.

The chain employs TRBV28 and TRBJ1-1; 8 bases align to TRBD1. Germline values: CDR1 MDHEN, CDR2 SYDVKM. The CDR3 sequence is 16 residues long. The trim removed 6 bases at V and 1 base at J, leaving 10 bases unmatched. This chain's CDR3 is CASRPPGQVANTEAFF. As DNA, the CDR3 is TGTGCCAGCAGGCCCCCGGGACAGGTCGCGAACACTGAAGCTTTCTTT. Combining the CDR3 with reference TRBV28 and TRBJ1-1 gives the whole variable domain DVKVTQSSRYLVKRTGEKVFLECVQDMDHENMFWYRQDPGLGLRLIYFSYDVKMKEKGDIPEGYSVSREKKERFSLILESASTNQTSMYLCASRPPGQVANTEAFFGQGTRLTVV.

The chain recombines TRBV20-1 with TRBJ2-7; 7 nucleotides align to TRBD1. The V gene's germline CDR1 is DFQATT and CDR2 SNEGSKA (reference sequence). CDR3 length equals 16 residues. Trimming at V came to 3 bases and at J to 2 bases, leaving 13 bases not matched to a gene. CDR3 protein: CSASRFPGQYAYEQYF. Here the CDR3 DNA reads TGCAGTGCTAGTCGGTTCCCGGGACAGTATGCCTACGAGCAGTACTTC.

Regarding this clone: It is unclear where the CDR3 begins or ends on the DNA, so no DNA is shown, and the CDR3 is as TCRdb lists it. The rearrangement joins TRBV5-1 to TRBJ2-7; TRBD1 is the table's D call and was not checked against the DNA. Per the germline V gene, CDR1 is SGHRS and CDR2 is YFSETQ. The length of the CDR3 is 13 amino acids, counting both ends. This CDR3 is CASSFGPGIEQYF.

The CDR3: CASRDGTGLEKLFF. CDR3 DNA: TGTGCCAGCAGAGACGGGACAGGCCTCGAAAAACTGTTTTTT. V is TRBV6-5 and J is TRBJ1-4, with 8 bases aligning to TRBD1. Germline CDR1 and CDR2: MNHEY and SVGAGI. The length of the CDR3 is 14 residues. Germline trimming cut 6 bases from V and 8 bases from J; bases unmatched to any gene: 8.

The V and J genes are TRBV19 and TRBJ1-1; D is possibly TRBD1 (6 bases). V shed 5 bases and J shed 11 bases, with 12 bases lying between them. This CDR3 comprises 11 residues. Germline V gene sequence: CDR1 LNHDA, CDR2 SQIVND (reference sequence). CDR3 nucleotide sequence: TGTGCCAGTAGTCAAGGGGGTGGGGCTTTCTTT. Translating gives CASSQGGGAFF.

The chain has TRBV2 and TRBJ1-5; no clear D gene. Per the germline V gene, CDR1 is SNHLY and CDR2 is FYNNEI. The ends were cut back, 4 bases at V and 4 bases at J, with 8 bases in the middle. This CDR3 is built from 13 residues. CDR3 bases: TGTGCCAGCAGTGCCCCGTCTAATCAGCCCCAGCATTTT. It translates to CASSAPSNQPQHF.

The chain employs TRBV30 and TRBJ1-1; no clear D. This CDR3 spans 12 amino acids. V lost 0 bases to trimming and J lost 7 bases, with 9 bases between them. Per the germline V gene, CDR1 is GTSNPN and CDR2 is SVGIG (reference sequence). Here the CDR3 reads CAWSVSRSEAFF. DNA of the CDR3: TGTGCCTGGAGTGTATCTAGGAGTGAAGCTTTCTTT.

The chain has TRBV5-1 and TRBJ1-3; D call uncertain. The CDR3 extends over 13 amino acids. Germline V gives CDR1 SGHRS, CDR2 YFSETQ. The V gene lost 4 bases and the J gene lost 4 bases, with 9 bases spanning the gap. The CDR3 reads CASSEGSGNTIYF. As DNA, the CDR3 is TGCGCCAGCAGCGAGGGATCCGGAAACACCATATATTTT.

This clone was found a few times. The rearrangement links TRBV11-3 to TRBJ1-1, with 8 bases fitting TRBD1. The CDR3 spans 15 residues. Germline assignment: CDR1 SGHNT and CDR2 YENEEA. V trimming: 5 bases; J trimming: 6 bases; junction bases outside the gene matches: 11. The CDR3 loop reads CASSGQQGVGAEAFF. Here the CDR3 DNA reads TGTGCCAGCAGCGGCCAACAGGGGGTCGGGGCTGAAGCTTTCTTT.

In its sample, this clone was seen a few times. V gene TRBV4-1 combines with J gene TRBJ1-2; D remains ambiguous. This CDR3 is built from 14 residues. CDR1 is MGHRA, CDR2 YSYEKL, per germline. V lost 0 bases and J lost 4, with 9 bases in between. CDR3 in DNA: TGCGCCAGCAGCCAAGAATGGCGGCCCTATGGCTACACCTTC. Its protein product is CASSQEWRPYGYTF.

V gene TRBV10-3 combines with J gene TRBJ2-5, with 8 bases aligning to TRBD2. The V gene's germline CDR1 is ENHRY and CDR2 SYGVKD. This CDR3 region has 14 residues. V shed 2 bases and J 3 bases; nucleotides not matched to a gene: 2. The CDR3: CAISEPGGKETQYF. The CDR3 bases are TGTGCCATCAGTGAGCCGGGGGGGAAAGAGACCCAGTACTTC.

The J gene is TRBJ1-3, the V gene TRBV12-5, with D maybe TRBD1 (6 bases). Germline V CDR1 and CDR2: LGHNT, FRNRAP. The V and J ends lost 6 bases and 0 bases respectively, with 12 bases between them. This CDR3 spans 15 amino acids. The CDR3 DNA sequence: TGTGCTAGTGGCCTGGACAGTCACTCTGGAAACACCATATATTTT. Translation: CASGLDSHSGNTIYF.

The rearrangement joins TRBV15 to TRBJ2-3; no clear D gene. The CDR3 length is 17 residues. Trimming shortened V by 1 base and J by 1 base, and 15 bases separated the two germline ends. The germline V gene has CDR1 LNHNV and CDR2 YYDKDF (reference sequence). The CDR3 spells CATSRAPSGGGTDTQYF. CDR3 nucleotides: TGTGCCACCAGCAGAGCCCCGTCCGGCGGAGGCACAGATACGCAGTATTTT.

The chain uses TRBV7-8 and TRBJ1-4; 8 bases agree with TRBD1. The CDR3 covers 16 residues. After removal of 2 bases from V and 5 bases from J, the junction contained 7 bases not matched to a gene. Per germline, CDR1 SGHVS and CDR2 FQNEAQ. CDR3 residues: CASSLPRTGINEKLFF. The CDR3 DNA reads TGTGCCAGCAGCTTACCCCGGACAGGGATAAATGAAAAACTGTTTTTT.

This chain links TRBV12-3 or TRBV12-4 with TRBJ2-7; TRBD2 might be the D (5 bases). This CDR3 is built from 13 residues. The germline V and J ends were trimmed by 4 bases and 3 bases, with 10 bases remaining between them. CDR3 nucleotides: TGTGCCAGCAGTTCCCCCGGGAACTACGAGCAGTACTTC. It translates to CASSSPGNYEQYF.